Here is one T cell receptor (beta chain) with its context. Antigen unknown. CDR1 is SGHTS and CDR2 is YDEGEE in the germline V gene. This CDR3 spans 15 amino acids. V trimming: 4 bases; J trimming: 4 bases; junction bases outside the gene matches: 3. The sample belongs to a study of PD-L1 blockade in urothelial cancer. On the study more broadly: Males with bladder-origin urothelial cancer made up twenty-five of 29 patients. In terms of prior chemotherapy, patients had received 0 to 3 regimens. Whole-study findings and limits: Pretreatment TCR clonality in blood under the median foretold superior survival.

All patients carried locally advanced or metastatic urothelial carcinoma. Profiled with immunoSEQ multiplex PCR; TCRdb holds only in-frame clones, not every one. The profile shows 40,000 to 55,000 clones, roughly 84% of them singletons. This clonotype was obtained from a man aged 35 to 55 with urothelial cancer. Sequenced material: PBMCs, taken around atezolizumab (anti-PD-L1) treatment. J is TRBJ2-1 and V is TRBV5-8; TRBD2 agrees at 12 bases. The CDR3: CASSLGTSGYNEQFF. CDR3 sequence (DNA): TGTGCCAGCAGCCTCGGGACTAGCGGGTACAATGAGCAGTTCTTC.